This TCR beta chain is from a study of T cell changes during pregnancy in multiple sclerosis. Sequencing was performed with immunoSEQ multiplex PCR; in TCRdb, only in-frame clones are kept and a portion is missing. The sample yields roughly 36,000 clones, roughly 93% seen once. V was clipped by 8 bases and J by 4 bases; unmatched bases: 8. Germline loops: CDR1 WSHSY, CDR2 SAAADI. The CDR3 runs 14 residues. The receptor comes from a female donor in good health, enrolled as a control in a pregnancy study. The chain combines TRBV10-2 with TRBJ1-5; 7 bases agree with TRBD1. The sample consisted of peripheral blood, taken in the second trimester of pregnancy. Here the CDR3 reads CASVGGQVNQPQHF. The CDR3 coding sequence is TGCGCCAGCGTAGGAGGACAGGTAAATCAGCCCCAGCATTTT.